This TCR beta chain comes out of a study of T cells in Graves' hyperthyroidism and ophthalmopathy. Study results and limitations: Clonotypes that were expanded in thyroid above 0.001 mostly appeared in blood too.

Hyperthyroidism patients were newly diagnosed, had disease duration under 2 months, and were aged 18 to 65 years. Diagnoses rested on clinical symptoms, serum thyroxine and TRAb, thyroid ultrasound and orbital computed tomography. More than 9.5 ml fresh peripheral blood yielded the PBMCs. RNA transcripts were the template for amplifying TCR beta CDR3 regions. The HTBI primer set served for first-round RT-PCR of the TCR CDR3. TCRdb redid the calling of the multiplex PCR reads with MiXCR, one entry per CDR3 protein. The sample consists of more than 550,000 distinct CDR3 sequences, 18% of them appearing once. Remarks on this clonotype: Antigen unknown.

Germline CDR1 is SGHRS and CDR2 is YFSETQ. CDR3 length: 14 residues. V was shortened by 0 bases and J by 5 bases, with 11 bases between the two germline ends. This rearrangement joins TRBV5-1 to TRBJ2-5; D not certain. Sequenced: blood. This TCR derives from a woman between 50 and 59 years old with Graves' hyperthyroidism that later progressed to Graves' ophthalmopathy. CDR3 amino acids: CASSLEGTGETQYF. The CDR3 DNA sequence: TGCGCCAGCAGCTTGGAGGGTACCGGGGAGACCCAGTACTTC.